The source of this T cell receptor beta chain is a study of CD8+CD57+ T cells in acquired aplastic anemia. General observations from the study: Researchers report that fewer than 35 CD8+ CDR3 sequences appeared in both patients and controls.

Those patients picked for sequencing had displayed CD8+CD57+ cell expansion on flow cytometry. Each patient had severe acquired aplastic anemia. Genomic DNA was employed as the template in profiling TCR beta VDJ and CDR3. MiXCR was run by TCRdb on the reads, yielding one entry per CDR3 protein. Of fewer than 250,000 distinct CDR3 sequences listed, more than 40% were seen once; the top ten hold 7.8%. Concerning this clonotype itself: The antigen is not known.

CDR1 LNHNV and CDR2 YYDKDF come from the germline V gene (reference sequence). Trimming stripped 6 bases from V and 0 bases from J, with 24 bases between. The CDR3 loop spans 19 amino acids. This TCR derives from a human donor with aplastic anemia. The specimen sequenced was sorted CD4+, CD8+, or CD8+CD57+ T cells (not recorded which) from PBMCs. This chain connects TRBV15 to TRBJ2-1; D is perhaps TRBD1 (6 bases). CDR3 sequence (DNA): TGTGCCACCAGACTAGACAGGAGGCGCCAAGAGACCTCCTACAATGAGCAGTTCTTC. Protein sequence: CATRLDRRRQETSYNEQFF. The variable domain in full, completed from reference TRBV15 and TRBJ2-1, reads DAMVIQNPRYQVTQFGKPVTLSCSQTLNHNVMYWYQQKSSQAPKLLFHYYDKDFNNEADTPDNFQSRRPNTSFCFLDIRSPGLGDTAMYLCATRLDRRRQETSYNEQFFGPGTRLTVL.